This TCR beta chain originates from a study of T cells in Graves' hyperthyroidism and ophthalmopathy. This clonotype was picked up many times. The junction departs from germline at one end; a sequencing error may be responsible. From RNA transcripts, TCR beta CDR3 regions were amplified. Researchers ran a first-round RT-PCR on the TCR CDR3 using the HTBI primer set. TCRdb called the multiplex PCR reads again in MiXCR, with one record for every CDR3 protein. The table includes about 300,000 distinct CDR3 sequences, roughly 19% detected once. The V gene's germline CDR1 is SSHAT and CDR2 FNYEAQ (reference sequence). The CDR3 runs to 14 residues.

This TCR was sampled from a man in his fifties or sixties with Graves' ophthalmopathy. Sequencing was carried out using blood. V is TRBV7-7 and J is TRBJ2-3, with D maybe TRBD2 (5 bases). The CDR3 spells CASSLDGMGDTQYF. The CDR3 DNA follows: TGTGCTAGCAGCTTAGACGGGATGGGAGATACGCAGTATTTT.